The clone carrying this T cell receptor (beta chain) was counted ten times or more. A second about 6 to 12 cycle PCR used barcoded and J-beta primers. TCRdb re-called the 5' RACE reads with MiXCR, one entry per CDR3 protein. The repertoire holds hundreds of thousands of distinct CDR3 sequences, with roughly 30% as singletons. CDR3 length equals 18 residues. V was clipped by 5 bases and J by 1 base, with 24 bases between them. Germline V CDR1 and CDR2: MDHEN, SYDVKM. This sample is drawn from a study of blood T cells in healthy people across ages. The chain has TRBV28 and TRBJ2-7, with a possible D match to TRBD1 (6 bases). This TCR derives from a woman older than 75 in good health. The sample comprised blood. The CDR3 loop reads CASSPRSLRGFGSYEQYF. DNA of the CDR3: TGTGCCAGCAGTCCCCGATCATTGAGGGGGTTCGGATCCTACGAGCAGTACTTC.